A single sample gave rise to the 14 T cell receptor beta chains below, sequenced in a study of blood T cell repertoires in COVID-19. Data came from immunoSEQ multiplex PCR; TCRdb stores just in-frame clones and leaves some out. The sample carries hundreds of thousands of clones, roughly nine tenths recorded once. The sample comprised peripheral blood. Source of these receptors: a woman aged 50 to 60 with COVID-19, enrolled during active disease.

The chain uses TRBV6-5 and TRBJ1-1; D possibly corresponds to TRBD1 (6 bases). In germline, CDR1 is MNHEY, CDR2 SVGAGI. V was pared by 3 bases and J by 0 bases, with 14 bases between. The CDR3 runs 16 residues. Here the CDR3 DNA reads TGTGCCAGCAGTTATCGGGGGGCTAATATGAACACTGAAGCTTTCTTT. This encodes CASSYRGANMNTEAFF.

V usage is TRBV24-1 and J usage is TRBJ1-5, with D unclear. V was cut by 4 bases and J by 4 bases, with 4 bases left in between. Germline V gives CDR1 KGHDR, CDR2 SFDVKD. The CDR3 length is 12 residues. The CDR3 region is CATSDQNQPQHF. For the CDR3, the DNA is TGTGCCACCAGTGACCAGAATCAGCCCCAGCATTTT.

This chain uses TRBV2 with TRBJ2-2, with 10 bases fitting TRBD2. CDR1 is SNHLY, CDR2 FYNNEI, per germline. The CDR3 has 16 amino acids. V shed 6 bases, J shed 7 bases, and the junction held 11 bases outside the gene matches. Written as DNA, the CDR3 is TGTGCCAGCAGCCGGACTAGCGGCTCCGTGAACGGGGAGCTGTTTTTT. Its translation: CASSRTSGSVNGELFF.

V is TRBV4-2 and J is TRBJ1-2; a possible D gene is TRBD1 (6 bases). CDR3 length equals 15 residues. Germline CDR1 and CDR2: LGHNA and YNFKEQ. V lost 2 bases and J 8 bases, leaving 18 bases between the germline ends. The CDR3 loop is CASSQSGTSLVGYTF. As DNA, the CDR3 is TGTGCCAGCAGCCAATCCGGGACAAGCCTCGTGGGCTACACCTTC.

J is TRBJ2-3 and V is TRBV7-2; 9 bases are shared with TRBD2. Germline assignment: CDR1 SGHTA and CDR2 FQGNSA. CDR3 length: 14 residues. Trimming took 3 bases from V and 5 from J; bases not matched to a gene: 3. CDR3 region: CASSFSTSGDTQYF. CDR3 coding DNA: TGTGCCAGCAGCTTTTCGACTAGCGGAGATACGCAGTATTTT.

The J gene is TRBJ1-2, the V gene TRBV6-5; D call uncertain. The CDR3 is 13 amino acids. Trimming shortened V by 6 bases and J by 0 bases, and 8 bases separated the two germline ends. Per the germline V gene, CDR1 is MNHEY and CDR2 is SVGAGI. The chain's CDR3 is CASSPGSNYGYTF. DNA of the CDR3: TGTGCCAGCAGCCCAGGTTCTAACTATGGCTACACCTTC.

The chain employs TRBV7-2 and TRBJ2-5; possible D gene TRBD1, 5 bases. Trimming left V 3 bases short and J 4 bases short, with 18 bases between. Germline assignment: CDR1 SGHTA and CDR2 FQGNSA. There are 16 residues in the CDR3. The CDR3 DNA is TGTGCCAGCAGCTTTAGTAGGGGTGGGGTCCTAGAGACCCAGTACTTC. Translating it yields CASSFSRGGVLETQYF.

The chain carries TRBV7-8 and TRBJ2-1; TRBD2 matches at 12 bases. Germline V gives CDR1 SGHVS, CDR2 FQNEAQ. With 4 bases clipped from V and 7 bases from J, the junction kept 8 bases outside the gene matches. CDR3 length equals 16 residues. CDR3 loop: CASSSPSGGALNEQFF. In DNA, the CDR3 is TGTGCCAGCAGCTCACCTAGCGGGGGGGCGTTAAATGAGCAGTTCTTC.

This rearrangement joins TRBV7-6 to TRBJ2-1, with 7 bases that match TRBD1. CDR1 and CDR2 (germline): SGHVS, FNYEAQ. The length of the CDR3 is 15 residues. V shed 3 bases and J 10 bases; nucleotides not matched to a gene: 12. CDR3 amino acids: CASSLGDREILEQFF. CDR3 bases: TGTGCCAGCAGCTTGGGTGACAGGGAGATCCTAGAGCAGTTCTTC.

The CDR3, as DNA: TGTGCCAGTACAATCGGGTTTTTGACCGGGGAGCTGTTTTTT. This translates into CASTIGFLTGELFF. The J gene is TRBJ2-2, the V gene TRBV19, with no clear D. V lost 7 bases and J lost 5, with 14 bases in between. There are 14 residues in the CDR3. Germline assignment: CDR1 LNHDA and CDR2 SQIVND (reference sequence).

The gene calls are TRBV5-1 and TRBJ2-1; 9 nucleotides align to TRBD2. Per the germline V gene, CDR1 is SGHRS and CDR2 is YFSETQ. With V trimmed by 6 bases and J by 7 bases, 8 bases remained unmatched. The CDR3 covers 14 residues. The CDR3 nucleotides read TGCGCCAGCACCTCCGGCGGGGGGGGTAATGAGCAGTTCTTC. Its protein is CASTSGGGGNEQFF.

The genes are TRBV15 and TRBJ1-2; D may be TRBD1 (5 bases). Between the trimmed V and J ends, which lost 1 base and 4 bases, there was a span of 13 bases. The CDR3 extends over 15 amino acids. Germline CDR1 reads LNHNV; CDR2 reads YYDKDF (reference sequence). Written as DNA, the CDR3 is TGTGCCACCAGCAGAGGCACAGGACCAAGCTATGGCTACACCTTC. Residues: CATSRGTGPSYGYTF.

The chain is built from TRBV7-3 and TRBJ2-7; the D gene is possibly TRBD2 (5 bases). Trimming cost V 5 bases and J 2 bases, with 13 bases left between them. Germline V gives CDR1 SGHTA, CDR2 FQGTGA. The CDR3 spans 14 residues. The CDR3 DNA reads TGTGCCAGCAGCCTATACGACGGGACCTACGAGCAGTACTTC. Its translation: CASSLYDGTYEQYF.

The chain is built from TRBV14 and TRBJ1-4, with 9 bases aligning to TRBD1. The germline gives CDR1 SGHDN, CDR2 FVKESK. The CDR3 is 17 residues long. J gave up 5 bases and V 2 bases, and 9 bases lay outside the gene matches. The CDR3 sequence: CASSQISAGTGNEKLFF. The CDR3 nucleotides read TGTGCCAGCAGCCAAATTTCCGCCGGGACAGGGAATGAAAAACTGTTTTTT. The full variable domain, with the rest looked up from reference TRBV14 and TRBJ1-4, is EAGVTQFPSHSVIEKGQTVTLRCDPISGHDNLYWYRRVMGKEIKFLLHFVKESKQDESGMPNNRFLAERTGGTYSTLKVQPAELEDSGVYFCASSQISAGTGNEKLFFGSGTQLSVL.